This T cell receptor (beta chain) was found in a study of T cells in Graves' hyperthyroidism and ophthalmopathy. As for the study in general: Peripheral blood samples were taken at initial diagnosis, prior to any treatment. Whole-study results and caveats: Most clonotypes that expanded in the thyroid above 0.001 also showed up in blood.

A note on this clonotype: No antigen is known for it. The junction differs from germline at one of its ends, possibly a read error.

The CDR3 sequence is 15 residues long. CDR1 is WNHNN and CDR2 is SYGVQD in the germline V gene (reference sequence). Regions amplified from RNA transcripts were the TCR beta CDR3 regions. In the first-round RT-PCR of the TCR CDR3, the HTBI primer set was used. Each CDR3 protein is one row after TCRdb ran MiXCR on the multiplex PCR reads. The table records nearly 750,000 distinct CDR3 sequences, just over 35% of them present only once. Stable Graves' hyperthyroidism denoted no ophthalmopathy progression over 18 months. Disease duration under 2 months; hyperthyroidism patients were aged 18 to 65. V usage is TRBV10-1 and J usage is TRBJ2-3; tentative D call: TRBD1 (5 bases). Sequenced sample: blood. The TCR was taken from a middle-aged woman with Graves' hyperthyroidism. DNA for the CDR3: TGCGCCAACAGTGTCGGCAGGGCCGACACAGATACGCAGTATTTT. It yields the protein CANSVGRADTDTQYF.